One and the same sample provided the 31 T cell receptor beta chains below, sequenced in a study of blood T cell repertoires in COVID-19. Profiled with immunoSEQ multiplex PCR; TCRdb holds only in-frame clones, not every one. Of a few hundred thousand clones in the sample, about nine tenths were seen once. The specimen was peripheral blood. Receptors originate from a man aged 25 to 45 who had recovered from COVID-19.

The genes are TRBV19 and TRBJ1-4, with D possibly being TRBD1 (5 bases). CDR3 length: 15 residues. In germline, CDR1 is LNHDA, CDR2 SQIVND (reference sequence). Trimming left V 3 bases short and J 6 bases short, with 14 bases between. The CDR3 is CASSMSWGGDEKLFF. The CDR3, as DNA: TGTGCCAGTAGTATGAGTTGGGGAGGGGATGAAAAACTGTTTTTT. Filled out from reference TRBV19 and TRBJ1-4, the complete variable domain reads DGGITQSPKYLFRKEGQNVTLSCEQNLNHDAMYWYRQDPGQGLRLIYYSQIVNDFQKGDIAEGYSVSREKKESFPLTVTSAQKNPTAFYLCASSMSWGGDEKLFFGSGTQLSVL.

This clone has only a few counts. The chain joins TRBV9 to TRBJ2-3; 15 bases agree with TRBD2. CDR1 and CDR2 (germline): SGDLS, YYNGEE. Trimming removed 4 bases from V and 0 bases from J; junction bases left unmatched: 6. This CDR3 comprises 18 residues. The CDR3 is CASSQGLAGGTSTDTQYF. The CDR3 DNA is TGTGCCAGCAGCCAAGGACTAGCGGGGGGGACTAGCACAGATACGCAGTATTTT.

This rearrangement joins TRBV7-9 to TRBJ2-7; TRBD1 aligns across 8 bases. The CDR3 length is 15 residues. With V trimmed by 5 bases and J by 1 base, 7 bases remained unmatched. Germline CDR1 is SEHNR and CDR2 is FQNEAQ (reference sequence). The CDR3, as DNA: TGTGCCAGCAGCATTGGACAGGGACTTTCCTACGAGCAGTACTTC. Its protein product is CASSIGQGLSYEQYF.

The chain is built from TRBV23-1 and TRBJ1-1, with 7 positions matching TRBD1. TRBV23-1 is filed as an ORF, its function uncertain. Trimming at V came to 8 bases and at J to 0 bases, leaving 6 bases not matched to a gene. This CDR3 comprises 14 residues. The CDR3 region has the DNA TGCGCCAGCCAACGGACAGGTATGAACACTGAAGCTTTCTTT. The encoded protein is CASQRTGMNTEAFF.

The chain joins TRBV5-4 to TRBJ2-7; TRBD1 might be the D (5 bases). The CDR3 sequence is 13 residues long. Trimming removed 2 bases at V and 7 bases at J, with 13 bases between. Germline V gene lookup returns CDR1 SGHNT and CDR2 YYREEE (reference sequence). Here the CDR3 reads CASSFSRAREQYF. The CDR3 region has the DNA TGTGCCAGCAGCTTTTCCAGGGCTCGGGAGCAGTACTTC.

The chain joins TRBV19 to TRBJ1-4; D unresolved. This CDR3 spans 13 amino acids. From germline, CDR1 is LNHDA and CDR2 SQIVND (reference sequence). V dropped 6 bases and J dropped 7 bases, with 12 bases sitting between them. The CDR3 DNA sequence: TGTGCCAGTAGGCGGGCCCAAGGTGAAAAACTGTTTTTT. Encoded protein: CASRRAQGEKLFF. The whole variable domain, filled in from reference TRBV19 and TRBJ1-4, reads DGGITQSPKYLFRKEGQNVTLSCEQNLNHDAMYWYRQDPGQGLRLIYYSQIVNDFQKGDIAEGYSVSREKKESFPLTVTSAQKNPTAFYLCASRRAQGEKLFFGSGTQLSVL.

V is TRBV11-3 and J is TRBJ1-2, with D possibly TRBD1 on 6 matching bases. V shed 1 base and J shed 7 bases, with 13 bases lying between them. Germline loops: CDR1 SGHNT, CDR2 YENEEA. The CDR3 contains 14 residues. CDR3 in amino acids: CASSLGPQGSGYTF. The CDR3 nucleotides are TGTGCCAGCAGCTTAGGGCCACAGGGAAGTGGCTACACCTTC.

This clone occurred a few times. This chain joins TRBV2 and TRBJ2-3, with D possibly being TRBD2 (7 bases). Germline lookup yields CDR1 SNHLY and CDR2 FYNNEI. Trimming shortened V by 11 bases and J by 2 bases, and 14 bases separated the two germline ends. This CDR3 contains 13 residues. CDR3 sequence (DNA): TGTGCCGGGAGGGGGGAGAACACAGATACGCAGTATTTT. Amino acid sequence: CAGRGENTDTQYF.

The chain joins TRBV10-3 to TRBJ2-1, with D perhaps matching TRBD2 (7 bases). Germline V gene sequence: CDR1 ENHRY, CDR2 SYGVKD. The V and J ends lost 0 bases and 10 bases respectively, with 16 bases between them. The CDR3 has 15 amino acids. For the CDR3, the DNA is TGTGCCATCAGTGAGTCATACGGGGGGCGGGTGGAGCAGTTCTTC. Translated, it gives CAISESYGGRVEQFF.

The gene calls are TRBV7-8 and TRBJ2-1, with D possibly being TRBD1 (7 bases). Trimming pared 2 bases from V and 8 bases from J, leaving 16 bases between. The CDR3 spans 15 residues. Germline V gives CDR1 SGHVS, CDR2 FQNEAQ. In DNA, the CDR3 is TGTGCCAGCAGCTTATCGACAGGGAGGAGGGATGAGCAGTTCTTC. As protein: CASSLSTGRRDEQFF.

V and J are TRBV6-5 and TRBJ1-1, with unresolved D. In germline, CDR1 is MNHEY, CDR2 SVGAGI. Trimming left V 6 bases short and J 8 bases short, with 19 bases between. CDR3 length: 14 residues. The CDR3 DNA is TGTGCCAGCAGCCCCCCTTTTATACACCCAGAAGCTTTCTTT. Translated, it gives CASSPPFIHPEAFF.

This chain joins TRBV6-2 or TRBV6-3 and TRBJ1-4; possibly TRBD1 for D (6 bases). The CDR3 is 13 amino acids. Germline V gives CDR1 MNHEY, CDR2 SVGEGT. The V and J ends lost 6 bases and 5 bases respectively, with 10 bases between them. The CDR3 nucleotides are TGTGCCAGCAGCAGGGGCGCGAATGAAAAACTGTTTTTT. The encoded protein is CASSRGANEKLFF.

The V and J genes are TRBV10-3 and TRBJ2-2; 7 nucleotides match TRBD2. The CDR3 has 15 residues. Germline values: CDR1 ENHRY, CDR2 SYGVKD. Trimming took 7 bases from V and 1 from J; bases not matched to a gene: 6. CDR3 nucleotides: TGTGCCATCAACTTAAGCGGGGTGAACACCGGGGAGCTGTTTTTT. Residues: CAINLSGVNTGELFF.

The chain links TRBV6-5 to TRBJ2-5, with D possibly TRBD2 on 6 matching bases. This CDR3 comprises 15 residues. Looked up from germline, CDR1 is MNHEY and CDR2 is SVGAGI. V was clipped by 0 bases and J by 5 bases, with 13 bases between them. The CDR3 loop is CASSYSGAGRETQYF. Written as DNA, the CDR3 is TGTGCCAGCAGTTACTCAGGCGCTGGGAGGGAGACCCAGTACTTC.

The genes are TRBV10-3 and TRBJ2-3; 10 positions agree with TRBD1. This CDR3 region has 14 residues. V was pared by 3 bases and J by 6 bases, with 3 bases of the junction left unmatched. CDR1 ENHRY and CDR2 SYGVKD come from the germline V gene. The CDR3 region has the DNA TGTGCCATCAGTGACGGACAGGGGGTCGATACGCAGTATTTT. It translates to CAISDGQGVDTQYF.

V is TRBV11-3 and J is TRBJ2-7, with 7 bases matching TRBD1. Germline V gene data show CDR1 as SGHNT and CDR2 as YENEEA. The V segment lost 5 bases and the J segment 7 bases; nucleotides outside the gene matches: 8. The CDR3 loop spans 13 amino acids. The CDR3 sequence: CASSKQGSGEQYF. The CDR3 nucleotides are TGTGCCAGCAGCAAACAGGGGTCAGGGGAGCAGTACTTC.

The chain is built from TRBV24-1 and TRBJ2-3, with 8 bases matching TRBD1. The CDR3 sequence is 15 residues long. Germline CDR1 and CDR2: KGHDR and SFDVKD. J gave up 4 bases and V 6 bases, and 8 bases lay outside the gene matches. CDR3 sequence reads: CATSLTGVEADTQYF. The CDR3 coding sequence is TGTGCCACCAGTCTGACAGGGGTAGAGGCAGATACGCAGTATTTT.

A word on this clone: This specimen includes other DNA sequences encoding the same CDR3. This sequence joins TRBV18 and TRBJ2-1, with 11 bases aligning to TRBD2. With V trimmed by 3 bases and J by 4 bases, 2 bases remained unmatched. CDR1 is KGHSH, CDR2 LQKENI, per germline. The CDR3 loop spans 15 amino acids. The CDR3 loop reads CASSPTSGVYNEQFF. CDR3 bases: TGTGCCAGCTCACCGACTAGCGGGGTTTACAATGAGCAGTTCTTC.

The chain carries TRBV7-2 and TRBJ2-7; D is undetermined. The CDR3 extends over 13 amino acids. The germline V gene encodes CDR1 SGHTA and CDR2 FQGNSA. Trimming took off 5 bases at V and 7 bases at J, with 15 bases between the two ends. The CDR3 DNA reads as TGTGCCAGCAGCAGCCGGGTTGCATGGGAGCAGTACTTC. Protein: CASSSRVAWEQYF.

This clone has just a few counts. The rearrangement uses TRBV27 and TRBJ1-6, with 9 bases lining up with TRBD1. Trimming took 4 bases from V and 7 from J; bases not matched to a gene: 2. Per germline, CDR1 MNHEY and CDR2 SMNVEV (reference sequence). The CDR3 is made up of 14 amino acids. The chain's CDR3 is CASSYRGRNSPLHF. For the CDR3, the DNA is TGTGCCAGCAGTTACAGGGGGCGAAATTCACCCCTCCACTTT.

The J gene is TRBJ2-1, the V gene TRBV4-2, with D possibly matching TRBD2 (6 bases). The CDR3 is 15 residues long. Germline CDR1 is LGHNA and CDR2 is YNFKEQ. V shed 1 base and J shed 8 bases, with 15 bases lying between them. The CDR3 protein is CASSQAGWRGDEQFF. The DNA of the CDR3 is TGTGCCAGCAGCCAAGCGGGGTGGAGGGGCGATGAGCAGTTCTTC.

The J gene is TRBJ2-3, the V gene TRBV28; the D is unclear. Germline V CDR1 and CDR2: MDHEN, SYDVKM. This CDR3 is built from 14 residues. With 7 bases removed from V and 0 bases from J, the gap between germline ends came to 11 bases. The CDR3 DNA reads as TGTGCCAGCAAAGACGGAGCCAGCACAGATACGCAGTATTTT. Its translation is CASKDGASTDTQYF.

This sequence joins TRBV6-6 and TRBJ1-2; D remains unclear. The germline gives CDR1 MNHNY, CDR2 SVGAGI (reference sequence). CDR3 length: 11 residues. Trimming pared 7 bases from V and 7 bases from J, leaving 10 bases between. CDR3 DNA sequence: TGTGCCAGCAAATTAACAGTTGGCTACACCTTC. Amino acid sequence: CASKLTVGYTF.

V gene TRBV2 combines with J gene TRBJ1-4; unclear D gene. Germline V gene sequence: CDR1 SNHLY, CDR2 FYNNEI. V was pared by 5 bases and J by 5 bases, with 15 bases between. The CDR3 covers 15 residues. The CDR3 DNA reads TGTGCCAGCAGTTCTGAGGGTGGGCGGAATGAAAAACTGTTTTTT. The encoded protein is CASSSEGGRNEKLFF.

The chain couples TRBV5-1 to TRBJ2-7; 7 nucleotides match TRBD2. V gave up 0 bases and J gave up 3 bases; unmatched junction bases: 9. The CDR3 has 16 amino acids. The germline V gene encodes CDR1 SGHRS and CDR2 YFSETQ. This chain's CDR3 is CASSLVAGVGNYEQYF. In DNA, the CDR3 is TGCGCCAGCAGCTTGGTGGCGGGGGTAGGGAACTACGAGCAGTACTTC. Based on the CDR3 plus reference TRBV5-1 and TRBJ2-7, the full variable domain is KAGVTQTPRYLIKTRGQQVTLSCSPISGHRSVSWYQQTPGQGLQFLFEYFSETQRNKGNFPGRFSGRQFSNSRSEMNVSTLELGDSALYLCASSLVAGVGNYEQYFGPGTRLTVT.

The V and J genes are TRBV19 and TRBJ2-7; D may be TRBD1 (6 bases). This CDR3 region has 14 residues. Germline V gives CDR1 LNHDA, CDR2 SQIVND (reference sequence). V was clipped by 3 bases and J by 3 bases, with 12 bases between them. CDR3 loop: CASSIQGQSYEQYF. CDR3 nucleotide sequence: TGTGCCAGTAGTATCCAAGGACAGAGCTACGAGCAGTACTTC.

CDR3 loop: CASSPAPGQGNEQFF. CDR3 coding DNA: TGTGCCAGCTCACCGGCCCCCGGACAGGGCAATGAGCAGTTCTTC. This chain links TRBV18 with TRBJ2-1; 8 bases line up with TRBD1. Germline loops: CDR1 KGHSH, CDR2 LQKENI. V was clipped by 3 bases and J by 6 bases; unmatched bases: 7. The CDR3 extends over 15 amino acids.

CDR3 sequence reads: CAISGQAWETQYF. DNA of the CDR3: TGTGCCATCAGTGGTCAAGCGTGGGAGACCCAGTACTTC. This rearrangement joins TRBV10-3 to TRBJ2-5; D gene uncertain. This CDR3 has 13 amino acids. Looked up from germline, CDR1 is ENHRY and CDR2 is SYGVKD. The V gene lost 4 bases and the J gene lost 5 bases, with 11 bases spanning the gap.

The CDR3 DNA sequence: TGTGCCACCACCAGTAGCGGACCAAGCACAGATACGCAGTATTTT. The encoded protein is CATTSSGPSTDTQYF. This rearrangement joins TRBV24-1 to TRBJ2-3, with D maybe TRBD2 (6 bases). The CDR3 has 15 residues. Germline-derived CDR1 and CDR2 are KGHDR and SFDVKD. Trimming took 8 bases from V and 0 from J, leaving 14 bases between them.

The chain uses TRBV18 and TRBJ2-5; D is uncertain. This CDR3 is built from 14 residues. Germline V lookup: CDR1 KGHSH, CDR2 LQKENI. V was clipped by 0 bases and J by 2 bases, with 7 bases between them. The DNA of the CDR3 is TGTGCCAGCTCACCACCCAACAAGCAAGAGACCCAGTACTTC. Its protein product is CASSPPNKQETQYF.

The rearrangement links TRBV7-9 to TRBJ2-2; TRBD1 is a possible D gene (6 bases). CDR1 and CDR2 (germline): SEHNR, FQNEAQ (reference sequence). The V end lost 9 bases, the J end lost 1 base, and 12 bases lay between the germline ends. The length of the CDR3 is 14 residues. The CDR3 nucleotides read TGTGCCAGTCTGCGGACAGAGAACACCGGGGAGCTGTTTTTT. This encodes CASLRTENTGELFF.